This paragraph covers one T cell receptor (beta chain) sequence. No antigen is known for it. The entry originates in a study of T cell responses to AZD1222 COVID-19 vaccine. Whole-study findings and limits: Donor demographics were predominantly white British with a female majority; clonal diversity may be underestimated. CD4 TCRs associated with vaccination spanned spike, dominating at 160-218 and 743-854. Breadth and depth of Spike-specific TCRs rose after two AZD1222 doses.

The assay was immunoSEQ multiplex PCR, and TCRdb's table has in-frame clones only and misses some. The sample lists around 97,000 clones, 91% seen once, with roughly 42% in the top ten. This CDR3 contains 15 residues. Germline CDR1 SEHNR, CDR2 FQNEAQ (reference sequence). The V end lost 7 bases, the J end lost 2 bases, and 18 bases lay between the germline ends. The V and J genes are TRBV7-9 and TRBJ2-7, with D maybe TRBD1 (7 bases). The sample in question was peripheral blood, obtained on day 0 of AZD1222 vaccination. This TCR came from an adult in good health. CDR3: CASTPPGRGAYEQYF. For the CDR3, the DNA is TGTGCCAGCACCCCCCCCGGCAGGGGGGCCTACGAGCAGTACTTC.